What follows are 24 T cell receptor beta chains derived from one specimen sequenced in a study of molecular identifiers for immune sequencing clone quantification. TCRdb redid the calling of the PCR reads with MiXCR, one entry per CDR3 protein. Of hundreds of thousands of distinct CDR3 sequences detected, nearly 20% appear once; the ten largest clones hold around 0.86%. The sample consisted of naive CD8+ T cells from blood, with Jurkat cell RNA spiked in. Described subset: FACS-sorted CD8+CD4-CCR7+CD45RA+ naive T cells. These TCRs come from a human donor in good health. Some libraries in this study had Jurkat cell RNA spiked in.

J is TRBJ1-5 and V is TRBV7-2; 8 bases match TRBD1. Germline lookup yields CDR1 SGHTA and CDR2 FQGNSA. Trimming cost V 5 bases and J 9 bases; bases outside gene matches: 27. The CDR3 spans 20 residues. The CDR3 region has the DNA TGTGCCAGCAGCGCCCTGACAGGGGAGGCCATATCACAGGGTTATCGGCCCCAGCATTTT. Encoded protein: CASSALTGEAISQGYRPQHF.

This clonotype was counted between two and nine times. This may be a read error, as it is one base from a much larger clone. The chain carries TRBV7-9 and TRBJ2-2, with D possibly matching TRBD2 (5 bases). Germline V gene data show CDR1 as SEHNR and CDR2 as FQNEAQ (reference sequence). V lost 2 bases to trimming and J lost 4 bases, with 11 bases between them. The CDR3 runs to 15 residues. As DNA, the CDR3 is TGTGCCAGCAGCTTATCGCGGGCCGTCACCGGGGAGCTGTTTTTT. Translating gives CASSLSRAVTGELFF.

A remark on this clonotype: At one end the junction does not follow the germline gene, possibly because of a read error. The CDR3 nucleotides are TGTGCCGGCAGCCAAGATTTTGATTGGACTAGCGGGAGGGCAAAAGAGCAGTTCTTC. Protein: CAGSQDFDWTSGRAKEQFF. The chain carries TRBV4-2 and TRBJ2-1, with TRBD2 matching 15 bases. This CDR3 is built from 19 residues. Germline CDR1 LGHNA, CDR2 YNFKEQ.

This clonotype was picked up a small number of times. The chain is built from TRBV12-5 and TRBJ2-5; a weak D match, TRBD2 (6 bases). Trimming removed 5 bases at V and 1 base at J, with 14 bases between. The CDR3 contains 15 residues. The germline gives CDR1 LGHNT, CDR2 FRNRAP. The CDR3 loop is CASGPLGGRQETQYF. In DNA, the CDR3 is TGTGCTAGTGGTCCTCTGGGGGGACGCCAAGAGACCCAGTACTTC.

This clonotype was found many times. This chain connects TRBV28 to TRBJ1-5; 7 nucleotides match TRBD1. The length of the CDR3 is 13 residues. V was pared by 8 bases and J by 7 bases, with 8 bases of the junction left unmatched. Germline V gene lookup returns CDR1 MDHEN and CDR2 SYDVKM. CDR3 sequence (DNA): TGTGCCAGCGGAGAGCCAGGGGGACAGCCCCAGCATTTT. Encoded protein: CASGEPGGQPQHF.

This clonotype showed up many times. The chain joins TRBV2 to TRBJ2-3, with 7 bases that match TRBD1. Germline V CDR1 and CDR2: SNHLY, FYNNEI. The V and J ends lost 8 bases and 2 bases, in that order; junction bases with no gene match: 16. The CDR3 runs to 17 residues. The CDR3 nucleotides read TGTGCCAGCTCCTCAACAGGGGCAGAGTTTTTCACAGATACGCAGTATTTT. This encodes CASSSTGAEFFTDTQYF.

In regard to this clonotype: Possible read error: a much larger clone is one base away. The chain joins TRBV6-2 or TRBV6-3 to TRBJ2-3, with 7 nucleotides matching TRBD2. The ends lost 4 bases at V and 4 bases at J; junction bases unmatched: 8. From germline, CDR1 is MNHEY and CDR2 SVGEGT. The CDR3 runs 15 residues. For the CDR3, the DNA is TGTGCCAGCAGTTTTGCGGGGGACCCCGCAGATACGCAGTATTTT. It is translated as CASSFAGDPADTQYF.

There are many counts of this clonotype. This chain connects TRBV2 to TRBJ2-3; the D gene could be TRBD1 or TRBD2 (5 bases each). Trimming removed 2 bases from V and 6 bases from J, with 15 bases in between. The CDR3 has 15 residues. The germline gives CDR1 SNHLY, CDR2 FYNNEI. Here the CDR3 DNA reads TGTGCCAGCAGTGAACACGCCCGAGGGGCGGATACGCAGTATTTT. Its protein is CASSEHARGADTQYF.

Points on this clonotype: A clone one base away is much larger, so this may be a read error. The rearrangement joins TRBV21-1 to TRBJ2-3; the D call of TRBD1 is as the table states it, not checked on the DNA. TRBV21-1 is an annotated pseudogene. The length of the CDR3 is 15 residues. The CDR3 nucleotides are TGTGCCAGCGAGGACAGGTCGACTAGCACAGATACGCAGTATTTT. This sequence encodes CASEDRSTSTDTQYF.

The J gene is TRBJ1-1, the V gene TRBV19; D call uncertain. V lost 8 bases to trimming and J lost 6 bases, with 16 bases between them. This CDR3 region has 13 residues. The V gene's germline CDR1 is LNHDA and CDR2 SQIVND (reference sequence). The CDR3 protein is CASGLGPWSEAFF. The DNA for the CDR3 is TGTGCCAGTGGTCTTGGCCCCTGGTCTGAAGCTTTCTTT.

This clonotype was detected ten times or more. The chain is built from TRBV12-3 or TRBV12-4 and TRBJ2-7; 7 positions match TRBD1. The length of the CDR3 is 13 residues. Losses at the gene ends were 4 bases for V and 6 bases for J; bases not matched to a gene: 6. This CDR3 reads CASSSTGVLEQYF. In nucleotides, the CDR3 is TGTGCCAGCAGTTCTACAGGGGTTCTCGAGCAGTACTTC.

The chain couples TRBV6-2 or TRBV6-3 to TRBJ2-7, with 10 nucleotides matching TRBD1. Looked up from germline, CDR1 is MNHEY and CDR2 is SVGEGT. The CDR3 loop spans 16 amino acids. V lost 6 bases and J lost 6; bases outside the gene matches: 14. CDR3 amino acids: CASRDSDRGEGGEQYF. DNA of the CDR3: TGTGCCAGCAGAGACTCGGACAGGGGGGAAGGAGGCGAGCAGTACTTC.

The chain links TRBV27 to TRBJ2-5; possibly TRBD2 for D (5 bases). The germline V gene encodes CDR1 MNHEY and CDR2 SMNVEV (reference sequence). With 5 bases removed from V and 0 bases from J, the gap between germline ends came to 13 bases. The CDR3 contains 15 residues. The CDR3 DNA reads as TGTGCCAGCAGTAACCTCGGAGGACACCAAGAGACCCAGTACTTC. This sequence encodes CASSNLGGHQETQYF.

In the case of this clonotype: Mismatch with germline at one junction end may stem from a read error. V usage is TRBV27 and J usage is TRBJ1-3; D is ambiguous. CDR3 length: 13 residues. The germline gives CDR1 MNHEY, CDR2 SMNVEV (reference sequence). As DNA, the CDR3 is TGTGCCAGCAGTTTGGGCTCTGGAATCACCATATATTTT. Its protein product is CASSLGSGITIYF.

The V gene is TRBV19, the J gene TRBJ2-7; D is unresolved. Germline V gene sequence: CDR1 LNHDA, CDR2 SQIVND (reference sequence). The CDR3 contains 14 residues. Trimming stripped 1 base from V and 5 bases from J, with 12 bases between. CDR3 in amino acids: CASSIGPSGDEQYF. CDR3 in DNA: TGTGCCAGTAGTATAGGCCCAAGTGGGGACGAGCAGTACTTC. Full variable domain (outside the CDR3, taken from reference TRBV19 and TRBJ2-7): DGGITQSPKYLFRKEGQNVTLSCEQNLNHDAMYWYRQDPGQGLRLIYYSQIVNDFQKGDIAEGYSVSREKKESFPLTVTSAQKNPTAFYLCASSIGPSGDEQYFGPGTRLTVT.

This clonotype came up many times. The chain couples TRBV6-2 or TRBV6-3 to TRBJ2-5, with D perhaps matching TRBD1 (6 bases). The CDR3 extends over 16 amino acids. Germline V lookup: CDR1 MNHEY, CDR2 SVGEGT. The ends were cut back, 6 bases at V and 3 bases at J, with 20 bases in the middle. CDR3 sequence reads: CASSPPPGHSEETQYF. The CDR3 region has the DNA TGTGCCAGCAGCCCTCCTCCGGGACACTCAGAAGAGACCCAGTACTTC.

This clonotype was seen many times. The rearrangement uses TRBV12-3 or TRBV12-4 and TRBJ2-1, with TRBD2 as a possible D gene (6 bases). The CDR3 spans 13 residues. Between the trimmed V and J ends, which lost 10 bases and 7 bases, there was a span of 17 bases. As DNA, the CDR3 is TGTGCCACTTCGGGACTGGGCAATAATGAGCAGTTCTTC. This translates into CATSGLGNNEQFF.

To note about this clonotype: The CDR3 does not end in the conserved phenylalanine or tryptophan, so this is likely a read error. V gene TRBV7-9 combines with J gene TRBJ1-1; TRBD1 agrees at 11 bases. The CDR3 spans 15 residues. J gave up 5 bases and V 5 bases, and 7 bases lay outside the gene matches. Germline V gene data show CDR1 as SEHNR and CDR2 as FQNEAQ (reference sequence). Written as DNA, the CDR3 is TGTGCCAGCAGCAAAGGACAGGGGGCGATAACTGAAGCTTTCCCT. As protein: CASSKGQGAITEAFP.

Notes on this clonotype: A much larger clone sits a single nucleotide away, making a read error possible. The chain recombines TRBV6-5 with TRBJ2-3; D tentatively fits TRBD1 or TRBD2 (6 bases each). Germline values: CDR1 MNHEY, CDR2 SVGAGI. CDR3 size: 16 residues. The V gene lost 5 bases and the J gene lost 4 bases, with 19 bases spanning the gap. In DNA, the CDR3 is TGTGCCAGCAGTGCCGGGACCAAGGGGGGTCCAGATACGCAGTATTTT. Translated, it gives CASSAGTKGGPDTQYF.

There are many counts of this clonotype. The rearrangement links TRBV7-6 to TRBJ1-2; 7 nucleotides align to TRBD1. CDR3 length: 16 residues. After removal of 5 bases from V and 7 bases from J, the junction contained 16 bases not matched to a gene. Per the germline V gene, CDR1 is SGHVS and CDR2 is FNYEAQ. The CDR3 sequence: CASSLQDRAGPLGYTF. DNA for the CDR3: TGTGCCAGCAGCCTCCAAGACAGGGCAGGTCCTCTTGGCTACACCTTC.

This clonotype showed up just a few times. A much larger clonotype is one base distant, so this may be a read error. This chain connects TRBV6-5 to TRBJ2-1, with 9 positions matching TRBD2. The CDR3 sequence is 15 residues long. Per germline, CDR1 MNHEY and CDR2 SVGAGI. Written as DNA, the CDR3 is TGTGCCAGCAGTTACTCGGGACTAGCTGGTGATGAGCAGCTCTTC. It translates to CASSYSGLAGDEQLF.

This clonotype was counted only a few times. The chain recombines TRBV3-1 with TRBJ1-1, with D possibly TRBD1 on 5 matching bases. Per germline, CDR1 LGHDT and CDR2 YNNKEL (reference sequence). The CDR3 runs to 14 residues. V lost 3 bases and J 6 bases, leaving 14 bases between the germline ends. The CDR3 region is CASSQFGGDSEAFF. The CDR3 DNA follows: TGTGCCAGCAGCCAGTTTGGGGGGGATTCTGAAGCTTTCTTT.

This clonotype was seen at least ten times. The rearrangement joins TRBV15 to TRBJ2-5, with D uncertain. V lost 5 bases and J 1 base, leaving 11 bases between the germline ends. The CDR3 spans 14 residues. The germline V gene encodes CDR1 LNHNV and CDR2 YYDKDF (reference sequence). The DNA of the CDR3 is TGTGCCACCAGCTCCCTGGGTAGCCAAGAGACCCAGTACTTC. It translates to CATSSLGSQETQYF.

The V and J genes are TRBV27 and TRBJ2-3, with D maybe TRBD2 (5 bases). Germline CDR1 and CDR2: MNHEY and SMNVEV (reference sequence). This CDR3 region has 15 residues. The V end lost 8 bases, the J end lost 3 bases, and 18 bases lay between the germline ends. The CDR3 region has the DNA TGTGCCAGCTTCGGTCGGGGAGTGAGGACAGATACGCAGTATTTT. It is translated as CASFGRGVRTDTQYF.